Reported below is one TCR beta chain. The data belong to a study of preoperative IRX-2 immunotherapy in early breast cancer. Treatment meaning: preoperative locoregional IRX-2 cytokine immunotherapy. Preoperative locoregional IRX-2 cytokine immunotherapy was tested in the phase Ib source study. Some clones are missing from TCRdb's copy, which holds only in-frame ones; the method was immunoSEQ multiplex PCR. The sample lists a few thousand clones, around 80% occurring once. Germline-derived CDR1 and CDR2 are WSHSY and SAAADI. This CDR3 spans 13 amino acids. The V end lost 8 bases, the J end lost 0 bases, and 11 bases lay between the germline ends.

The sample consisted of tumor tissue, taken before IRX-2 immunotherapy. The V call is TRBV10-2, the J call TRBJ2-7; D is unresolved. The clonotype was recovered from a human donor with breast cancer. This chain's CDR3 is CASSPLFSYEQYF. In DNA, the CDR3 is TGCGCCAGCTCCCCACTTTTCTCCTACGAGCAGTACTTC.